This TCR beta chain was obtained from a study of blood T cell repertoires in COVID-19. Germline V gene lookup returns CDR1 SGHNT and CDR2 YYREEE (reference sequence). CDR3 length: 15 residues. The V segment lost 4 bases and the J segment 3 bases; nucleotides outside the gene matches: 8. Only in-frame clones appear in the TCRdb table, and some are missing; sequencing was by immunoSEQ multiplex PCR. The data show a few hundred thousand clones, roughly 90% seen once. The sequenced sample was peripheral blood. The rearrangement uses TRBV5-4 and TRBJ2-7; 9 nucleotides match TRBD1. The origin of this receptor is a middle-aged woman who had recovered from COVID-19. Written as DNA, the CDR3 is TGTGCCAGCAGCGCACCGGGACAGGGTATCTACGAGCAGTACTTC. This translates into CASSAPGQGIYEQYF.